A single TCR beta chain is shown here with its context. Its target is unknown. It was with 60 Vbeta and 13 Jbeta primers that the PCR ran. Only in-frame clones appear in the TCRdb table, and some are missing; sequencing was by immunoSEQ multiplex PCR. Among about 130,000 clones listed, just under 90% were seen once. This sample is drawn from a study of cytomegalovirus exposure and HLA in healthy donors. General study points: Most TCR sequences proved rare, with some public TCRs found in many donors. The investigators catalogued 150 or so TCR beta chains as cytomegalovirus-associated.

Sequenced: PBMCs. The receptor was isolated from a woman aged 25 to 39 in good health and CMV-seronegative.

CDR3 sequence (DNA): TGTGCCAGCAGACGCAAAGGGGATTCGTCTGGGGCCAACGTCCTGACTTTC. Protein: CASRRKGDSSGANVLTF. The V gene is TRBV5-4, the J gene TRBJ2-6; weak D call: TRBD1 (5 bases). Germline lookup yields CDR1 SGHNT and CDR2 YYREEE (reference sequence). This CDR3 region has 17 residues. The V and J ends lost 5 bases and 1 base respectively, with 16 bases between them.